The T cell receptor (beta chain) described here comes from a study of siplizumab effects on memory and regulatory T cells. For every sample, about 10^5 TCR templates were assayed. TCRdb's table, derived via immunoSEQ multiplex PCR, lists solely in-frame clones and lacks some. This sample has more than 60,000 clones; around 96% occur once, and the top ten carry about 0.1%. The specimen was naive CD8+ T cells sorted from blood. The clonotype originates from a human donor in good health.

CDR3 residues: CASSVVSEGTIYF. The DNA for the CDR3 is TGTGCCAGCAGCGTAGTCAGCGAGGGCACCATATATTTT. The chain joins TRBV9 to TRBJ1-3, with D hard to call. Germline lookup yields CDR1 SGDLS and CDR2 YYNGEE. This CDR3 spans 13 amino acids. V was pared by 0 bases and J by 9 bases, with 10 bases between.